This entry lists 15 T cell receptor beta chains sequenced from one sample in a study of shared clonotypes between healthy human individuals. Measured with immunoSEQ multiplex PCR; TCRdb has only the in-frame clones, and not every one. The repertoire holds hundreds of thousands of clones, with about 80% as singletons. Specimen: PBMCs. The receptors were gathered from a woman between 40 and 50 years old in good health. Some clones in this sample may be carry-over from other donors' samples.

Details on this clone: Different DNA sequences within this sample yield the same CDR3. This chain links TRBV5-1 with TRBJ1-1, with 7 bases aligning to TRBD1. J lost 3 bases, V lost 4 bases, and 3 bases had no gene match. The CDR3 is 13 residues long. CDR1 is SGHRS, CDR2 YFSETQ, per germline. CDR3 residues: CASSRQGDTEAFF. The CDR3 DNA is TGCGCCAGCAGCCGACAGGGTGACACTGAAGCTTTCTTT.

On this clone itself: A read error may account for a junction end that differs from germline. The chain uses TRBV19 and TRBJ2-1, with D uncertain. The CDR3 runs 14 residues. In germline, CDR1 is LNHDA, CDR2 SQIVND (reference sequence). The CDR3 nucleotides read TGTGCCAGTAGTATAGGTCGCTCCAACAATGAGCAGTTCTTC. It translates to CASSIGRSNNEQFF. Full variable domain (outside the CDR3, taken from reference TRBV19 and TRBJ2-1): DGGITQSPKYLFRKEGQNVTLSCEQNLNHDAMYWYRQDPGQGLRLIYYSQIVNDFQKGDIAEGYSVSREKKESFPLTVTSAQKNPTAFYLCASSIGRSNNEQFFGPGTRLTVL.

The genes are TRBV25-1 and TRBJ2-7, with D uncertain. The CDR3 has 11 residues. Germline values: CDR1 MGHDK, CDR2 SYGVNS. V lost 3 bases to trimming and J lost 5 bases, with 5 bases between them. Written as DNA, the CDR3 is TGTGCCAGCAGTGATACCCACGAGCAGTACTTC. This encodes CASSDTHEQYF.

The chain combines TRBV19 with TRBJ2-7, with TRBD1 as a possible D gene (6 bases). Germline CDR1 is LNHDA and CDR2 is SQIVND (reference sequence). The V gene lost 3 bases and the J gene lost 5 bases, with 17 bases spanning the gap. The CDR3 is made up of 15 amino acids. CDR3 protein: CASSIETGSLDEQYF. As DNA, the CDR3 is TGTGCCAGTAGTATCGAAACAGGGAGTCTAGACGAGCAGTACTTC.

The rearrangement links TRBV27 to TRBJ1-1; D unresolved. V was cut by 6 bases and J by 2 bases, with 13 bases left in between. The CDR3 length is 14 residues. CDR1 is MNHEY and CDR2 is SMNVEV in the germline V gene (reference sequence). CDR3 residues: CASRPVGGNTEAFF. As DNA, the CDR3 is TGTGCCAGCAGACCAGTGGGTGGCAACACTGAAGCTTTCTTT.

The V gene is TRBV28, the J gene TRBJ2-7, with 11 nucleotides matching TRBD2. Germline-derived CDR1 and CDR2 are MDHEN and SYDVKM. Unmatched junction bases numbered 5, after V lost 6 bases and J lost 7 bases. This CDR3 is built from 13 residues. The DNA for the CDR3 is TGTGCCAGCAGGACCGGGACTAGCGGTGAGCAGTACTTC. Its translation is CASRTGTSGEQYF.

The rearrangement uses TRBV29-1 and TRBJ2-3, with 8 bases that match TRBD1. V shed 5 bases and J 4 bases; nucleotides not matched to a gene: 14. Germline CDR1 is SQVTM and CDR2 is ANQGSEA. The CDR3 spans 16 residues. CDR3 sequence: CSVLGLWQGASDTQYF. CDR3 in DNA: TGCAGCGTTCTGGGGTTGTGGCAGGGGGCTTCAGATACGCAGTATTTT.

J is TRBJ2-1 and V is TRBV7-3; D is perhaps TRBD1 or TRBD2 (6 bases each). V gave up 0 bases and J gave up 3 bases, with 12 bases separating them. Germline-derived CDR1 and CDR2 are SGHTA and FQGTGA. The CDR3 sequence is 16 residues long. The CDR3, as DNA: TGTGCCAGCAGCTTAACTAGCGGACAGAGCTACAATGAGCAGTTCTTC. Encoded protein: CASSLTSGQSYNEQFF.

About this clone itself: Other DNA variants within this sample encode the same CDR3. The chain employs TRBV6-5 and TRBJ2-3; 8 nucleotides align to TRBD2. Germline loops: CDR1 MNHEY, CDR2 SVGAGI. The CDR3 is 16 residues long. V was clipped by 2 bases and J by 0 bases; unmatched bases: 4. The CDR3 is CASSYGLAGSTDTQYF. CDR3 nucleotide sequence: TGTGCCAGCAGTTACGGGCTAGCGGGTAGCACAGATACGCAGTATTTT.

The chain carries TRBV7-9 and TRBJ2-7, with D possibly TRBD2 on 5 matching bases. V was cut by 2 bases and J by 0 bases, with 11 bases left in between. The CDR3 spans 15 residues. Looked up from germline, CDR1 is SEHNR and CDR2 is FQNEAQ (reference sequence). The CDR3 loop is CASSLTGSFSYEQYF. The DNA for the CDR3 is TGTGCCAGCAGCTTAACGGGGTCATTCTCCTACGAGCAGTACTTC.

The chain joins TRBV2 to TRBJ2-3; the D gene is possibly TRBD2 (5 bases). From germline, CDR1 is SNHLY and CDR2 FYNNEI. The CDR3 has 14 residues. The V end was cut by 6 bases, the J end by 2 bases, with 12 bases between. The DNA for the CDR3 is TGTGCCAGCAGCGTGGGCGGGTTCACAGATACGCAGTATTTT. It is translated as CASSVGGFTDTQYF.

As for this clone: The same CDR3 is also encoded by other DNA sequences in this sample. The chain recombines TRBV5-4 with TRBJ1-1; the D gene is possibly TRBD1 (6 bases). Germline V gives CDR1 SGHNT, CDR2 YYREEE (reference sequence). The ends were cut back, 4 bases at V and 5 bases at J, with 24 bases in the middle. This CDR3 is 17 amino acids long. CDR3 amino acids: CASSPPVLGQLNTEAFF. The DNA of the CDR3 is TGTGCCAGCAGCCCGCCCGTCCTGGGACAACTAAATACTGAAGCTTTCTTT.

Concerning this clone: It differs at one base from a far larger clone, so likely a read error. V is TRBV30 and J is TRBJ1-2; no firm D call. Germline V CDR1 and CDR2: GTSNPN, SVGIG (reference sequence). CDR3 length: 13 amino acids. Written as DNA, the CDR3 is TGTGCCCGGAGTCCTGGCTTAAGCTATGGCTACACCTTC. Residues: CARSPGLSYGYTF.

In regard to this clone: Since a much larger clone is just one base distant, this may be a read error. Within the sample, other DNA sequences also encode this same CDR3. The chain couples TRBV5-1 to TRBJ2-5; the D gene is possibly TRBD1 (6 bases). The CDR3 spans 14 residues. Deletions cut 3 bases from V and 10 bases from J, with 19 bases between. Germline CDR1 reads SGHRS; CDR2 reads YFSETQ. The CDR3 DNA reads TGCGCCAGCAGCTGGGACACCGGCGTTAGTGACCAGTACTTC. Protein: CASSWDTGVSDQYF.

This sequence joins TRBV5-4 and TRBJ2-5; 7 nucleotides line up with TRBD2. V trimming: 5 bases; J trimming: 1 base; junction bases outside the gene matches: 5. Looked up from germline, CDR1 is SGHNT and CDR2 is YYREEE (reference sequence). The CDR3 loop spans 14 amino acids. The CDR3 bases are TGTGCCAGCAGTTCGAGCGGGATCCAAGAGACCCAGTACTTC. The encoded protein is CASSSSGIQETQYF.